The rows below give T cell receptor beta chains drawn from one sample of a study of blood T cell repertoires in COVID-19. The table came from immunoSEQ multiplex PCR; TCRdb's copy has only in-frame clones and leaves some out. The sample has 190,000 or so clones, around 84% seen once. Material: peripheral blood. The receptors stem from a middle-aged man with active or convalescent COVID-19. Each CDR3 is given with its conserved first and last residue. The D gene is left open where the match is weak. Expanded clones are given a class, and other clones once, few, many or no size at all.

D | J | size | V | DNA | CDR3
NA | TRBJ1-1 | NA | TRBV5-1 | TGCGCCAGCAGCTTCCCGGGTGAAGCTTTCTTT | CASSFPGEAFF
TRBD1 | TRBJ1-6 | NA | TRBV5-1 | TGCGCCAGCAGCTGGGGACAGTCAATGAATTCACCCCTCCACTTT | CASSWGQSMNSPLHF
NA | TRBJ2-4 | NA | TRBV5-4 | TGTGCCAGCAGCTCACTTGGGGGGGCCAAAAACATTCAGTACTTC | CASSSLGGAKNIQYF
NA | TRBJ2-7 | once | TRBV5-1 | TGCGCCAGCAGCTTGGAACTAGCCTACGAGCAGTACTTC | CASSLELAYEQYF
NA | TRBJ1-6 | NA | TRBV7-2 | TGTGCCAGCAGCTTAGTTCCAGGGGAAAGGTCACCCCTCCACTTT | CASSLVPGERSPLHF
TRBD1 | TRBJ1-2 | few | TRBV5-1 | TGCGCCAGCAGCCTTACCGGGACAGGGGGCGATGGCTACACCTTC | CASSLTGTGGDGYTF
NA | TRBJ1-6 | NA | TRBV19 | TGTGCCAGTGGAAGGGACATAAGAACTTCACCCCTCCACTTT | CASGRDIRTSPLHF
NA | TRBJ2-7 | NA | TRBV27 | TGTGCCAGCAGTTTCGGCGACAGGTTCGCCGAGCAGTACTTC | CASSFGDRFAEQYF
NA | TRBJ2-7 | NA | TRBV7-2 | TGTGCCAGCAGCTTCGCCAGGTCCTACGAGCAGTACTTC | CASSFARSYEQYF
TRBD2 | TRBJ2-2 | NA | TRBV28 | TGTGCCAGCAGTACCTATAGCGGGGGGTCCGGGGAGCTGTTTTTT | CASSTYSGGSGELFF
NA | TRBJ1-3 | NA | TRBV28 | TGTGCCAGCGCACAAGGAAACACCATATATTTT | CASAQGNTIYF
NA | TRBJ2-3 | NA | TRBV9 | TGTGCCAGCAGCGGGGGGCCCCAGGGCACAGATACGCAGTATTTT | CASSGGPQGTDTQYF
TRBD1 | TRBJ1-2 | NA | TRBV16 | TGTGCCAGCAGCCGCGACAGGGACTATGGCTACACCTTC | CASSRDRDYGYTF
NA | TRBJ1-5 | once | TRBV7-9 | TGTGCCAGCAGCACCGGACAGAATCAGCCCCAGCATTTT | CASSTGQNQPQHF